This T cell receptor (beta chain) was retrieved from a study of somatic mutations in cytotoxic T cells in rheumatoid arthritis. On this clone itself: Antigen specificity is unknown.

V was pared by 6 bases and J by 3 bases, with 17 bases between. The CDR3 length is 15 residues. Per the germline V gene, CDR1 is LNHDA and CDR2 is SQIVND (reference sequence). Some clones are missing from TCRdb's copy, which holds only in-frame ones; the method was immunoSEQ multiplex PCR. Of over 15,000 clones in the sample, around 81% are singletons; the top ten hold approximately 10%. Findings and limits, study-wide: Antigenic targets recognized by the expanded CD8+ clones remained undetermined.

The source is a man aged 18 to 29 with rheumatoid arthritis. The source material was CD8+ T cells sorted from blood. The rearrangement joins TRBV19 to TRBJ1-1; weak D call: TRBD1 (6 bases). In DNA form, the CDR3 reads TGTGCCAGTAGAGTATATCCGGGGGCAGACACTGAAGCTTTCTTT. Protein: CASRVYPGADTEAFF.